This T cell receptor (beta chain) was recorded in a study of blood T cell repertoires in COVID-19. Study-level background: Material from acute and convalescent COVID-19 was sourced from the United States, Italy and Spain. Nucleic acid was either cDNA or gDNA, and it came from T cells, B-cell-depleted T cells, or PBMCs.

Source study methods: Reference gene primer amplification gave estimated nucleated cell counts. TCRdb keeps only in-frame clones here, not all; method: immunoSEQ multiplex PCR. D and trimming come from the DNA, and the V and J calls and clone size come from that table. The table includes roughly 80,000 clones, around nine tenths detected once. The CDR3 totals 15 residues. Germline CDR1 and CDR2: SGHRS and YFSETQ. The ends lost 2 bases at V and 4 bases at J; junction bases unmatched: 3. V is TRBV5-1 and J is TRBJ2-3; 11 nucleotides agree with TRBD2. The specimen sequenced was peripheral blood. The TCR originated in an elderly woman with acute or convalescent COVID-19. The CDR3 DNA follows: TGCGCCAGCAGCTTTAGCGGGGGGGCCGCAGATACGCAGTATTTT. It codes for CASSFSGGAADTQYF.